These 7 T cell receptor beta chains were all obtained from the same sample, sequenced in a study of cytomegalovirus exposure and HLA in healthy donors. 13 Jbeta primers and 60 Vbeta primers were used for the PCR. Produced via immunoSEQ multiplex PCR; TCRdb's table is partial and in-frame only. This sample has 100,000 or so clones; 78% occur once, and the top ten carry about 6%. The sample taken for sequencing was PBMCs. Receptor source: a male donor in good health and CMV-seronegative.

This clone was seen a handful of times. V is TRBV30 and J is TRBJ1-3; TRBD1 matches at 9 bases. The germline V gene encodes CDR1 GTSNPN and CDR2 SVGIG (reference sequence). The CDR3 spans 16 residues. J gave up 0 bases and V 8 bases, and 11 bases lay outside the gene matches. CDR3 nucleotide sequence: TGTGCCGGACGGGGGACAGGGTCACACTCTGGAAACACCATATATTTT. Translating gives CAGRGTGSHSGNTIYF.

The chain employs TRBV19 and TRBJ2-7; 7 bases agree with TRBD2. The V gene end was trimmed by 5 bases and the J gene end by 4 bases; junction bases not matched to a gene: 14. Looked up from germline, CDR1 is LNHDA and CDR2 is SQIVND (reference sequence). CDR3 length: 16 residues. For the CDR3, the DNA is TGTGCCAGTAGTCCTCAGGCAGGGCGGGGGAGTTACGAGCAGTACTTC. It specifies CASSPQAGRGSYEQYF.

V is TRBV5-1 and J is TRBJ2-7; 9 bases match TRBD2. Germline lookup yields CDR1 SGHRS and CDR2 YFSETQ. The CDR3 extends over 16 amino acids. V shed 1 base and J 6 bases; nucleotides not matched to a gene: 11. The CDR3: CASSLQASGEGSEQYF. The CDR3 DNA follows: TGCGCCAGCAGCTTGCAAGCTAGCGGGGAGGGCAGCGAGCAGTACTTC.

This chain uses TRBV7-2 with TRBJ1-1, with D possibly being TRBD1 (6 bases). Trimming took 3 bases from V and 1 from J, leaving 12 bases between them. This CDR3 is 15 amino acids long. Germline V gene data show CDR1 as SGHTA and CDR2 as FQGNSA. The DNA of the CDR3 is TGTGCCAGCAGCTTGACCCGGGACAAGAACACTGAAGCTTTCTTT. Protein sequence: CASSLTRDKNTEAFF.

The chain is built from TRBV19 and TRBJ2-1, with TRBD2 identical over 8 bases. CDR1 is LNHDA and CDR2 is SQIVND in the germline V gene (reference sequence). Unmatched junction bases numbered 12, after V lost 4 bases and J lost 7 bases. The CDR3 runs 16 residues. Here the CDR3 reads CASSTGTRSALNEQFF. The CDR3 DNA is TGTGCCAGTAGTACCGGGACTAGATCAGCGCTTAATGAGCAGTTCTTC.

The genes are TRBV7-2 and TRBJ2-3; TRBD2 aligns across 10 bases. CDR3 length: 16 residues. From germline, CDR1 is SGHTA and CDR2 FQGNSA. The V segment lost 4 bases and the J segment 3 bases; nucleotides outside the gene matches: 7. CDR3 residues: CASSSNSGGGTDTQYF. The DNA of the CDR3 is TGTGCCAGCAGCTCAAACAGCGGGGGGGGGACAGATACGCAGTATTTT.

J is TRBJ1-1 and V is TRBV19; 8 bases match TRBD1. The CDR3 length is 17 residues. Germline trimming cut 6 bases from V and 4 bases from J; bases unmatched to any gene: 16. In germline, CDR1 is LNHDA, CDR2 SQIVND (reference sequence). CDR3 coding DNA: TGTGCCAGTAGCGACCGTACTGACAGGGGAAGTGTCACTGAAGCTTTCTTT. It codes for CASSDRTDRGSVTEAFF.